Each of the 19 T cell receptor beta chains below was sequenced from the same sample in a study of T cells in Graves' hyperthyroidism and ophthalmopathy. Using RNA transcripts as the source, TCR beta CDR3 regions were amplified. Primed by the HTBI set, a first-round RT-PCR was run on the TCR CDR3. A single record per CDR3 protein comes from TCRdb applying MiXCR to the multiplex PCR reads. The sample lists about 710,000 distinct CDR3 sequences; roughly 15% were seen once. The sample was blood. The receptors were gathered from a man between 18 and 35 years old with Graves' hyperthyroidism.

This clonotype was detected many times. The rearrangement uses TRBV28 and TRBJ2-7; TRBD2 agrees at 7 bases. The CDR3 extends over 15 amino acids. Germline CDR1 and CDR2: MDHEN and SYDVKM. J lost 0 bases, V lost 5 bases, and 7 bases had no gene match. In nucleotides, the CDR3 is TGTGCCAGCAGTCTGGACGGGACTACCTCCTACGAGCAGTACTTC. Translating it yields CASSLDGTTSYEQYF.

The V call is TRBV28, the J call TRBJ2-5, with D possibly being TRBD1 or TRBD2 (5 bases each). V was pared by 7 bases and J by 5 bases, with 17 bases between. The length of the CDR3 is 14 residues. Germline V lookup: CDR1 MDHEN, CDR2 SYDVKM. The CDR3 DNA reads as TGTGCCAGCACCCTTTCTGGGACCTGGGAGACCCAGTACTTC. It yields the protein CASTLSGTWETQYF.

This sequence joins TRBV11-1 and TRBJ2-7; possible D gene TRBD2, 5 bases. Germline V gene data show CDR1 as SGHAT and CDR2 as FQDESV (reference sequence). CDR3 size: 16 residues. Trimming left V 5 bases short and J 1 base short, with 18 bases between. The CDR3 loop is CASSPTPQRRSYEQYF. In DNA form, the CDR3 reads TGTGCCAGCAGCCCAACCCCCCAGCGGAGGTCCTACGAGCAGTACTTC.

This clonotype was seen at least ten times. The CDR3 region is CAISGTSGSYNEQFF. Here the CDR3 DNA reads TGTGCCATCAGCGGGACTAGCGGGTCCTACAATGAGCAGTTCTTC. The chain is built from TRBV10-3 and TRBJ2-1, with 12 positions matching TRBD2. CDR3 size: 15 residues. Germline CDR1 and CDR2: ENHRY and SYGVKD. The V segment lost 6 bases and the J segment 1 base; nucleotides outside the gene matches: 1.

The chain joins TRBV28 to TRBJ1-2; D call uncertain. This CDR3 region has 14 residues. CDR1 is MDHEN and CDR2 is SYDVKM in the germline V gene. The germline V and J ends were trimmed by 7 bases and 0 bases, with 12 bases remaining between them. The CDR3 coding sequence is TGTGCCAGCACCCCGCATCAGGCTAACTATGGCTACACCTTC. This codes for CASTPHQANYGYTF.

The J gene is TRBJ1-5, the V gene TRBV11-3; TRBD2 might be the D (6 bases). Matching the DNA end better, TRBJ2-3 makes the J call doubtful. The germline V gene encodes CDR1 SGHNT and CDR2 YENEEA. There are 13 residues in the CDR3. The chain's CDR3 is CASSLEGGTAQYF. The CDR3 region has the DNA TGTGCCAGCAGCTTAGAGGGGGGAACAGCCCAGTATTTT.

This chain links TRBV25-1 with TRBJ2-7; 9 positions match TRBD2. Trimming took 2 bases from V and 2 from J; bases not matched to a gene: 1. The CDR3 consists of 14 residues. Per the germline V gene, CDR1 is MGHDK and CDR2 is SYGVNS. The DNA for the CDR3 is TGTGCCAGCAGTGAACGACTAGCGGCCTACGAGCAGTACTTC. Translated, it gives CASSERLAAYEQYF.

CDR3 sequence (DNA): TGTGCCAGCAGTTACTGGGGGGGCCTCGGTGTTACGCAGTATTTT. This gives the protein CASSYWGGLGVTQYF. This chain connects TRBV6-2 or TRBV6-3 to TRBJ2-3; D possibly corresponds to TRBD2 (7 bases). CDR3 length: 15 residues. CDR1 and CDR2 from the germline V gene are MNHEY and SVGEGT. Trimming shortened V by 1 base and J by 8 bases, and 16 bases separated the two germline ends.

This clonotype was detected a few times. The gene calls are TRBV28 and TRBJ1-6, with D uncertain. The CDR3 length is 15 residues. CDR1 and CDR2 from the germline V gene are MDHEN and SYDVKM. Trimming shortened V by 5 bases and J by 7 bases, and 15 bases separated the two germline ends. CDR3 bases: TGTGCCAGCAGTCTCCCGAGCACGGAGAATTCACCCCTCCACTTT. Protein sequence: CASSLPSTENSPLHF.

V is TRBV28 and J is TRBJ2-2, with TRBD1 as a possible D gene (6 bases). The CDR3 runs 13 residues. The V end lost 9 bases, the J end lost 0 bases, and 8 bases lay between the germline ends. The V gene's germline CDR1 is MDHEN and CDR2 SYDVKM. The CDR3 is CASQGPNTGELFF. DNA for the CDR3: TGTGCCAGTCAGGGGCCGAACACCGGGGAGCTGTTTTTT.

This clonotype has a count of ten or more. The V and J genes are TRBV24-1 and TRBJ2-1, with TRBD2 matching 11 bases. Germline CDR1 is KGHDR and CDR2 is SFDVKD. The CDR3 has 14 amino acids. V lost 5 bases and J lost 7; bases outside the gene matches: 3. The DNA of the CDR3 is TGTGCCACCAGTGCTGGGACTAGCGGAAATGAGCAGTTCTTC. Its protein is CATSAGTSGNEQFF.

The rearrangement joins TRBV12-3 or TRBV12-4 to TRBJ2-7; D perhaps matches TRBD2 (6 bases). The CDR3 extends over 15 amino acids. With 4 bases removed from V and 1 base from J, the gap between germline ends came to 14 bases. Here the CDR3 reads CASSSSGGASYEQYF. The CDR3 nucleotides are TGTGCCAGCAGTTCGAGCGGAGGGGCTTCCTACGAGCAGTACTTC.

This clonotype was seen ten or more times. This sequence joins TRBV6-2 or TRBV6-3 and TRBJ2-7, with D tentatively TRBD1 (5 bases). Trimming removed 0 bases at V and 3 bases at J, with 12 bases between. The CDR3 is made up of 15 amino acids. The germline V gene encodes CDR1 MNHEY and CDR2 SVGEGT. The CDR3 reads CASSYSAGRNYEQYF. CDR3 bases: TGTGCCAGCAGTTACTCGGCAGGGCGAAACTACGAGCAGTACTTC.

This chain uses TRBV9 with TRBJ2-2; D could derive from TRBD1 or TRBD2 (5 bases each). The CDR3 spans 17 residues. CDR1 is SGDLS and CDR2 is YYNGEE in the germline V gene. V lost 4 bases and J 7 bases, leaving 23 bases between the germline ends. The CDR3 DNA is TGTGCCAGCAGCCCTACGGTTTTCCAGGGAGAGGGCGGGGAGCTGTTTTTT. Amino acids: CASSPTVFQGEGGELFF.

Details on this clonotype: A much larger clone lies one base from this, so it may be a read error. The chain couples TRBV20-1 to TRBJ1-1; TRBD1 might be the D (5 bases). Between the trimmed V and J ends, which lost 7 bases and 5 bases, there was a span of 14 bases. The CDR3 extends over 12 amino acids. Looked up from germline, CDR1 is DFQATT and CDR2 is SNEGSKA (reference sequence). The CDR3: CSVGVTRTEAFF. CDR3 coding DNA: TGCAGTGTGGGGGTCACTAGGACTGAAGCTTTCTTT.

In its sample, this clonotype was seen a few times. The CDR3 bases are TGTGCCAGCAGTTTAACTAGCGGGAAGTACAATGAGCAGTTCTTC. This gives the protein CASSLTSGKYNEQFF. This sequence joins TRBV12-3 or TRBV12-4 and TRBJ2-1; 10 positions agree with TRBD2. Losses at the gene ends were 2 bases for V and 4 bases for J; bases not matched to a gene: 2. The CDR3 runs 15 residues.

This clonotype was seen at least ten times. CDR3 sequence (DNA): TGTGCCAGCAGTTTAATAGCTGTCTCCTACAATGAGCAGTTCTTC. Amino acid sequence: CASSLIAVSYNEQFF. This chain links TRBV27 with TRBJ2-1; D gene uncertain. Germline V gene data show CDR1 as MNHEY and CDR2 as SMNVEV (reference sequence). Deletions cut 2 bases from V and 0 bases from J, with 8 bases between. The CDR3 spans 15 residues.

In this sample, this clonotype turned up a few times. V gene TRBV20-1 combines with J gene TRBJ1-1; tentative D call: TRBD1 (6 bases). This CDR3 has 13 residues. Trimming took 6 bases from V and 4 from J, leaving 15 bases between them. Germline assignment: CDR1 DFQATT and CDR2 SNEGSKA (reference sequence). This CDR3 is CSAPSRGSTEAFF. In nucleotides, the CDR3 is TGCAGTGCCCCAAGTAGGGGGTCCACTGAAGCTTTCTTT.

About this clonotype itself: An end of the junction does not agree with germline; a read error may underlie this. This rearrangement joins TRBV7-9 to TRBJ1-1; D is uncertain. CDR3 length: 14 amino acids. The V gene's germline CDR1 is SEHNR and CDR2 FQNEAQ (reference sequence). The CDR3 reads CASSLRQLNAEAFF. The CDR3, as DNA: TGTGCCAGCAGCTTGAGGCAATTGAACGCTGAAGCTTTCTTT.